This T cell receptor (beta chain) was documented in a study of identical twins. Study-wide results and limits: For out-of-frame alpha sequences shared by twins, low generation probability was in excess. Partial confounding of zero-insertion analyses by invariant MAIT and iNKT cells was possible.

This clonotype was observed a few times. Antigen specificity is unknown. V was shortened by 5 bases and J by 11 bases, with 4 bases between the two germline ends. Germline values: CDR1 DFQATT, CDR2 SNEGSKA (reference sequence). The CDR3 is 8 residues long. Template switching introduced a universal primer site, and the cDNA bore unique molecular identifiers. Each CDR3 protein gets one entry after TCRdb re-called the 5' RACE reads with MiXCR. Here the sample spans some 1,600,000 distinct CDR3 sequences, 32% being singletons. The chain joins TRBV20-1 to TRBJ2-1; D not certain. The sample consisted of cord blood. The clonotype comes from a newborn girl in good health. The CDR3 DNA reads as TGCAGTGCTCCTAAGCAGTTCTTC. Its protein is CSAPKQFF.